The clone carrying this T cell receptor beta chain was seen repeatedly, ten times or more. Its specificity is not known. This sample is part of a study of regulatory T cells in long-lasting Graves disease. Time point given: newly diagnosed GD, antithyroid drugs for less than 3 months. PBMC-derived RNA was used for the TCR library. Whole-study findings and limits: TRBV28 was favored in persistent disease, as were TRBJ1-2 and TRBJ2-5.

The TCR beta library used iRepertoire HTBI primers with Arm-PCR amplification of CDR3. From the multiplex PCR reads, TCRdb called clonotypes with MiXCR, one entry per CDR3 protein. The sample has approximately 490,000 distinct CDR3 sequences, around 16% seen once; the top ten hold less than 15%. Trimming removed 7 bases from V and 0 bases from J, with 10 bases in between. The CDR3 loop spans 14 amino acids. These data were also filed under a second study, of T cells in Graves' hyperthyroidism and ophthalmopathy. That work adds: The study left out patients who had uncontrolled infection, other autoimmune disease, pregnancy or lactation.

This receptor was obtained from a man aged 35 to 55 with Graves disease. This chain uses TRBV12-3 or TRBV12-4 with TRBJ2-1; TRBD1 might be the D (6 bases). The input for sequencing was peripheral blood mononuclear cells (PBMCs), taken at new diagnosis, from a patient treated with antithyroid drugs. CDR3: CASNPRGSYNEQFF. The CDR3 DNA reads as TGTGCCAGCAACCCCAGGGGCTCCTACAATGAGCAGTTCTTC.